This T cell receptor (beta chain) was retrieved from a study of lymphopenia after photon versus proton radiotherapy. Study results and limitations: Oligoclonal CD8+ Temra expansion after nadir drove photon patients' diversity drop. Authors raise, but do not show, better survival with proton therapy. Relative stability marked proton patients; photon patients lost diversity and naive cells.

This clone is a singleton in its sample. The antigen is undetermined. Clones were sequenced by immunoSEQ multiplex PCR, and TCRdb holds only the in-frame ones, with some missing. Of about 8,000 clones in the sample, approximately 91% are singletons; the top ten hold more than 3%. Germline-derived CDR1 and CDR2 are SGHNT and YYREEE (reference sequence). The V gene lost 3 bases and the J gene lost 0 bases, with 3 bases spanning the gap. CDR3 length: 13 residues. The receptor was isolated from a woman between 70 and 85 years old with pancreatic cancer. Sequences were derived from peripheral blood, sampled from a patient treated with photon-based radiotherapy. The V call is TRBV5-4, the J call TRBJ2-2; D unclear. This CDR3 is CASSSANTGELFF. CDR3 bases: TGTGCCAGCAGCTCGGCGAACACCGGGGAGCTGTTTTTT.